The 15 T cell receptor beta chains below come from one sample, sequenced in a study of T cells in Graves' hyperthyroidism and ophthalmopathy (dated by TCRdb to the late 2010s). Receptor amplification or capture employed multiplex PCR. Instrument on record: Illumina HiSeq 2000. Amplification of TCR beta CDR3 regions was carried out from RNA transcripts. A first-round RT-PCR of the TCR CDR3 used the HTBI primer set with the Qiagen OneStep RT-PCR kit. The public reads were reanalyzed by TCRdb: fastp trimming at Q25, MiXCR alignment, in-frame beta chains only. Rows merge per CDR3 protein into single entries with the most common DNA and genes. The sample profile shows around 500,000 distinct CDR3 sequences; under 15% of them were found once. 15% to 20% of the sample goes to the ten largest clones. The sequencing sample was made of blood. All receptors derive from a woman aged 18 to 35 with Graves' hyperthyroidism.

This chain links TRBV30 with TRBJ2-3, with 8 nucleotides matching TRBD2. There are 16 residues in the CDR3. Germline CDR1 and CDR2: GTSNPN and SVGIG (reference sequence). V lost 4 bases and J lost 6; bases outside the gene matches: 15. CDR3 sequence: CAWIQGLARYEDTQYF. The CDR3 DNA is TGTGCCTGGATCCAAGGACTAGCCCGATACGAGGATACGCAGTATTTT.

This clonotype was observed at least ten times. This may stem from a read error, because a much larger clone lies one nucleotide away. The chain recombines TRBV2 with TRBJ1-2, with 10 positions matching TRBD1. Germline assignment: CDR1 SNHLY and CDR2 FYNNEI. The CDR3 length is 13 residues. This CDR3 reads CARSRDRGRGYAF. Here the CDR3 DNA reads TGTGCCAGAAGCCGGGACAGGGGTAGAGGCTACGCCTTC.

This clonotype was found many times. The chain is built from TRBV6-5 and TRBJ2-3; 10 bases agree with TRBD2. Looked up from germline, CDR1 is MNHEY and CDR2 is SVGAGI. The CDR3 runs to 18 residues. With V trimmed by 0 bases and J by 5 bases, 11 bases remained unmatched. The CDR3 bases are TGTGCCAGCAGTTACTCATATGCTAGCGGGGGAGGAGGAGATACGCAGTATTTT. Protein product: CASSYSYASGGGGDTQYF.

The J gene is TRBJ1-5, the V gene TRBV12-5, with D tentatively TRBD1 (5 bases). CDR1 and CDR2 from the germline V gene are LGHNT and FRNRAP. Trimming took 10 bases from V and 3 from J, leaving 13 bases between them. The CDR3 spans 13 residues. The CDR3 spells CATSRGLNQPQHF. Written as DNA, the CDR3 is TGTGCTACTTCGAGGGGTCTCAATCAGCCCCAGCATTTT.

In its sample, this clonotype was seen many times. The V and J genes are TRBV19 and TRBJ1-2; D may be TRBD1 (5 bases). Germline V CDR1 and CDR2: LNHDA, SQIVND (reference sequence). The V end was cut by 7 bases, the J end by 1 base, with 10 bases between. This CDR3 region has 13 residues. The CDR3 nucleotides read TGTGCCAGTACCGTGGGACTTAACTATGGCTACACCTTC. Residues: CASTVGLNYGYTF.

This clonotype has a count of ten or more. The chain combines TRBV27 with TRBJ2-1; TRBD2 matches 11 bases. Losses at the gene ends were 6 bases for V and 1 base for J; bases not matched to a gene: 5. The CDR3 sequence is 16 residues long. Germline lookup yields CDR1 MNHEY and CDR2 SMNVEV (reference sequence). The CDR3 region is CASSRLAGNSYNEQFF. CDR3 coding DNA: TGTGCCAGCAGCAGACTAGCGGGAAATTCCTACAATGAGCAGTTCTTC.

This clonotype was picked up a small number of times. CDR3 sequence: CASSFYRSHYGYTF. CDR3 bases: TGTGCCAGCAGCTTCTACCGATCTCACTATGGCTACACCTTC. The V call is TRBV7-9, the J call TRBJ1-2, with D unresolved. V was cut by 3 bases and J by 3 bases, with 11 bases left in between. The CDR3 contains 14 residues. Germline CDR1 is SEHNR and CDR2 is FQNEAQ (reference sequence).

For this clonotype: This may be a read error, as it is one base from a much larger clone. The rearrangement joins TRBV20-1 to TRBJ2-7, with D perhaps TRBD1 (6 bases). The CDR3 has 15 residues. The germline CDR1 and CDR2 sequences are DFQATT and SNEGSKA (reference sequence). CDR3 nucleotide sequence: TGCGGTGTTTCGACAGGTGGGGGTTATCCCTACGAGCAGTACTTC. It encodes CGVSTGGGYPYEQYF.

J is TRBJ2-1 and V is TRBV24-1; TRBD2 is a possible D gene (6 bases). V was cut by 4 bases and J by 1 base, with 19 bases left in between. This CDR3 contains 18 residues. CDR1 and CDR2 from the germline V gene are KGHDR and SFDVKD. The CDR3 DNA sequence: TGTGCCACCAGTGACGGGAACCCACTCGGGAGATCCTACAATGAGCAGTTCTTC. This encodes CATSDGNPLGRSYNEQFF.

This clonotype appeared a few times. This rearrangement joins TRBV6-1 to TRBJ1-5; D unclear. Trimming removed 9 bases at V and 1 base at J, with 10 bases between. CDR1 is MNHNS, CDR2 SASEGT, per germline. CDR3 length: 13 residues. The DNA for the CDR3 is TGTGCCAGTGTCCGAGACAGCAATCAGCCCCAGCATTTT. It translates to CASVRDSNQPQHF.

The chain links TRBV5-1 to TRBJ2-7, with 10 positions matching TRBD2. The germline V gene encodes CDR1 SGHRS and CDR2 YFSETQ. This CDR3 is built from 17 residues. Trimming at V came to 1 base and at J to 1 base, leaving 8 bases not matched to a gene. The CDR3 region has the DNA TGCGCCAGCAGCTTGCCCCAAACTAGCGGGATGTCCTACGAGCAGTACTTC. Encoded protein: CASSLPQTSGMSYEQYF.

This clonotype was found a few times. The chain carries TRBV29-1 and TRBJ2-1, with 14 bases aligning to TRBD2. The CDR3 is made up of 14 amino acids. CDR1 is SQVTM, CDR2 ANQGSEA, per germline. Unmatched junction bases numbered 3, after V lost 3 bases and J lost 8 bases. The CDR3 sequence is CSVEGLAGEYEQFF. For the CDR3, the DNA is TGCAGCGTTGAGGGACTAGCGGGAGAATATGAGCAGTTCTTC.

This clonotype has ten or more counts. The chain combines TRBV7-3 with TRBJ2-7, with 9 bases matching TRBD2. With 2 bases clipped from V and 7 bases from J, the junction kept 3 bases outside the gene matches. From germline, CDR1 is SGHTA and CDR2 FQGTGA. This CDR3 has 13 amino acids. The CDR3 nucleotides are TGTGCCAGCAGCTTACTAGCGGGGACAGAGCAGTACGTC. Translating gives CASSLLAGTEQYV.

The V call is TRBV7-2, the J call TRBJ1-2; D gene uncertain. Trimming cost V 1 base and J 4 bases, with 13 bases left between them. CDR1 SGHTA and CDR2 FQGNSA come from the germline V gene. There are 15 residues in the CDR3. CDR3 nucleotide sequence: TGTGCCAGCAGCTTAGAGTTCGAAGGGCCCTATGGCTACACCTTC. It specifies CASSLEFEGPYGYTF.

This clonotype was seen repeatedly, ten times or more. The chain combines TRBV19 with TRBJ1-5; TRBD1 aligns across 7 bases. V dropped 9 bases and J dropped 3; count of bases not matched to a gene: 5. Germline CDR1 is LNHDA and CDR2 is SQIVND (reference sequence). The CDR3 extends over 13 amino acids. CDR3 residues: CASKGQINQPQHF. As DNA, the CDR3 is TGTGCCAGCAAGGGACAGATCAATCAGCCCCAGCATTTT.